This T cell receptor beta chain is from a study of blood T cell repertoires in COVID-19. The overall study: Sources were T cells, B-cell-depleted T cells, or PBMCs; the material itself was cDNA or gDNA.

Libraries were prepared by immunoSEQ multiplex PCR; TCRdb keeps only in-frame clonotypes and omits some of them. The sample lists around 130,000 clones, about 75% occurring once. V was trimmed by 0 bases and J by 6 bases, leaving 16 bases between them. The CDR3 length is 16 residues. CDR1 and CDR2 (germline): LNHNV, YYDKDF (reference sequence). Sequencing was done on a sample of peripheral blood. V gene TRBV15 combines with J gene TRBJ2-3; possibly TRBD2 for D (6 bases). This receptor was obtained from a man older than 75 with acute or convalescent COVID-19. The CDR3 here is CATSRDGGAAWDTQYF. The CDR3 nucleotides are TGTGCCACCAGCAGAGATGGCGGGGCTGCCTGGGATACGCAGTATTTT.